Each of the 12 T cell receptor beta chains below was sequenced from the same sample in a study of T cells in Graves' hyperthyroidism and ophthalmopathy. TCR beta CDR3 sequences were amplified from RNA transcripts. First-round RT-PCR targeting the TCR CDR3 was performed with the HTBI primer set. TCRdb used MiXCR to reprocess the multiplex PCR reads, holding one entry per CDR3 protein. The profile shows about 610,000 distinct CDR3 sequences, more than 15% of them singletons. The source material was blood. Every receptor here comes from a woman in her thirties or forties with Graves' ophthalmopathy.

This clonotype was detected only a few times. The gene calls are TRBV5-1 and TRBJ2-2; possible D gene TRBD1, 6 bases. Trimming pared 2 bases from V and 2 bases from J, leaving 16 bases between. Germline CDR1 reads SGHRS; CDR2 reads YFSETQ. The CDR3 is 17 amino acids. The CDR3 sequence is CASSFNTATGNTGELFF. CDR3 nucleotide sequence: TGCGCCAGCAGCTTCAACACGGCGACAGGAAACACCGGGGAGCTGTTTTTT.

The table lists this clonotype with a few counts. The gene calls are TRBV28 and TRBJ2-7; 11 bases line up with TRBD2. With 10 bases clipped from V and 4 bases from J, the junction kept 6 bases outside the gene matches. The CDR3 runs to 13 residues. Germline values: CDR1 MDHEN, CDR2 SYDVKM. CDR3 DNA: TGTGCCATCCAGACTAGCGGGACATACGAGCAGTACTTC. This sequence encodes CAIQTSGTYEQYF.

Ten or more counts support this clonotype. V gene TRBV28 combines with J gene TRBJ1-2; TRBD1 might be the D (6 bases). This CDR3 has 14 amino acids. The V and J ends lost 5 bases and 0 bases respectively, with 10 bases between them. From germline, CDR1 is MDHEN and CDR2 SYDVKM. The CDR3 here is CASSPGAANYGYTF. In nucleotides, the CDR3 is TGTGCCAGCAGTCCAGGGGCAGCTAACTATGGCTACACCTTC.

This clonotype has at least ten counts. The CDR3 region has the DNA TGTGCCAGCAGCGTTCCCGGGACAGCGTTCGGCAATGAGCAGTTCTTC. This gives the protein CASSVPGTAFGNEQFF. The J gene is TRBJ2-1, the V gene TRBV7-8; TRBD1 agrees at 7 bases. The V and J ends lost 5 bases and 6 bases, in that order; junction bases with no gene match: 13. Germline V lookup: CDR1 SGHVS, CDR2 FQNEAQ. This CDR3 has 16 amino acids.

This clonotype was counted at least ten times. The CDR3 reads CASSRTQVETQYF. In DNA form, the CDR3 reads TGTGCCAGCAGCCGGACCCAGGTCGAGACCCAGTACTTC. This chain links TRBV7-9 with TRBJ2-5; D is unresolved. This CDR3 spans 13 amino acids. V dropped 5 bases and J dropped 5 bases, with 12 bases sitting between them. Germline V gene data show CDR1 as SEHNR and CDR2 as FQNEAQ (reference sequence).

At least ten counts were recorded for this clonotype. The chain is built from TRBV28 and TRBJ2-3, with a possible D match to TRBD1 (6 bases). Deletions cut 1 base from V and 8 bases from J, with 13 bases between. Germline-derived CDR1 and CDR2 are MDHEN and SYDVKM. CDR3 length equals 14 residues. CDR3 sequence reads: CASSLLAGTRTQYF. CDR3 DNA: TGTGCCAGCAGTTTATTGGCAGGGACACGTACGCAGTATTTT. Complete variable domain (other parts from reference TRBV28 and TRBJ2-3): DVKVTQSSRYLVKRTGEKVFLECVQDMDHENMFWYRQDPGLGLRLIYFSYDVKMKEKGDIPEGYSVSREKKERFSLILESASTNQTSMYLCASSLLAGTRTQYFGPGTRLTVL.

Details on this clonotype: No conserved phenylalanine or tryptophan ends this CDR3, so it is likely a read error. The chain employs TRBV3-1 and TRBJ1-1; unclear D gene. Germline V gene data show CDR1 as LGHDT and CDR2 as YNNKEL (reference sequence). The CDR3 totals 13 residues. The CDR3 DNA follows: TGTGCCATCAGCCTACGACGGAACACTGAAGCTTTCCTT. Residues: CAISLRRNTEAFL.

This clonotype was seen more than once but under ten times. The CDR3 region has the DNA TGCGCCAGCAGCTCTGGACTAGCGGGAGTTGAGTTCTTC. Translation gives CASSSGLAGVEFF. The chain links TRBV5-1 to TRBJ2-1; 13 bases agree with TRBD2. The CDR3 totals 13 residues. From germline, CDR1 is SGHRS and CDR2 YFSETQ. V lost 3 bases to trimming and J lost 14 bases; unmatched junction nucleotides: 5.

Many counts were recorded for this clonotype. The CDR3 spells CASSLLQGKQETQYF. The CDR3 DNA is TGTGCCAGCAGCCTCCTACAGGGAAAGCAAGAGACCCAGTACTTC. The chain has TRBV2 and TRBJ2-5; maybe TRBD1 (6 bases). The CDR3 is made up of 15 amino acids. Germline V gives CDR1 SNHLY, CDR2 FYNNEI. V lost 6 bases to trimming and J lost 2 bases, with 16 bases between them.

This chain uses TRBV27 with TRBJ2-7, with 9 bases aligning to TRBD1. The CDR3 totals 16 residues. Trimming took 6 bases from V and 7 from J; bases not matched to a gene: 16. Germline V gene lookup returns CDR1 MNHEY and CDR2 SMNVEV (reference sequence). CDR3 coding DNA: TGTGCCAGCAGCCTATGGACAGGGGCGACCTTGTGGGAGCAGTACTTC. Translated: CASSLWTGATLWEQYF.

The sample holds many counts of this clonotype. The V call is TRBV20-1, the J call TRBJ2-7, with TRBD2 matching 9 bases. Germline CDR1 DFQATT, CDR2 SNEGSKA (reference sequence). The V and J ends lost 5 bases and 0 bases, in that order; junction bases with no gene match: 8. The CDR3 loop spans 15 amino acids. CDR3 sequence (DNA): TGCAGTGCTGAGAAAGGCGGGAGGGGCTCCTACGAGCAGTACTTC. Its translation is CSAEKGGRGSYEQYF.

This clonotype was observed many times. V usage is TRBV7-8 and J usage is TRBJ2-7; D remains unclear. Deletions cut 10 bases from V and 1 base from J, with 20 bases between. The germline gives CDR1 SGHVS, CDR2 FQNEAQ. The CDR3 length is 15 residues. The CDR3 DNA reads TGTGCCACAAAAGTTGGCGTATCATTGTCCTACGAGCAGTACTTC. Residues: CATKVGVSLSYEQYF.